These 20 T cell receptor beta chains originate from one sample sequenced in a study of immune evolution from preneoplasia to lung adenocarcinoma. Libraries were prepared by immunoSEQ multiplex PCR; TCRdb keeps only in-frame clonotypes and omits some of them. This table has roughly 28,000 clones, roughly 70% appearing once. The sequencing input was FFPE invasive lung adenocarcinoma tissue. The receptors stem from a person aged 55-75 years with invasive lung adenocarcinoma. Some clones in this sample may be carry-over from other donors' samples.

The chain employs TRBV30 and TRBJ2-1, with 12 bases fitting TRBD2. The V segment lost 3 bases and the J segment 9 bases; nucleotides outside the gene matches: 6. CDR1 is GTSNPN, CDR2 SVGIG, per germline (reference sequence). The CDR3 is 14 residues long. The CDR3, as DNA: TGTGCCTGGAGACTAGCGGGAGGCTCGGGTGAGCAGTTCTTC. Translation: CAWRLAGGSGEQFF.

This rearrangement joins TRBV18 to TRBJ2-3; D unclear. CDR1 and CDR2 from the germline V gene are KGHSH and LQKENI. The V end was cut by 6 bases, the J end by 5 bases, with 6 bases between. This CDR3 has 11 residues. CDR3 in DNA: TGTGCCAGCTCTACAGTAGATACGCAGTATTTT. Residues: CASSTVDTQYF.

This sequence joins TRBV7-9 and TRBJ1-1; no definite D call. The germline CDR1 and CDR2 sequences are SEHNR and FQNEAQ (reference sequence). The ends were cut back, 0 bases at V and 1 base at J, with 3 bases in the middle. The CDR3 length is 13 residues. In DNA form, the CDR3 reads TGTGCCAGCAGCTTAGCCCCGAACACTGAAGCTTTCTTT. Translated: CASSLAPNTEAFF.

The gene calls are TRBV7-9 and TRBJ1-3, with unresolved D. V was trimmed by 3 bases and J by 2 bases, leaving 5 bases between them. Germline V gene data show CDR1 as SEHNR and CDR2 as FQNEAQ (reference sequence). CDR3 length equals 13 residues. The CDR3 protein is CASSLAAGNTIYF. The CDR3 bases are TGTGCCAGCAGCTTGGCAGCTGGAAACACCATATATTTT.

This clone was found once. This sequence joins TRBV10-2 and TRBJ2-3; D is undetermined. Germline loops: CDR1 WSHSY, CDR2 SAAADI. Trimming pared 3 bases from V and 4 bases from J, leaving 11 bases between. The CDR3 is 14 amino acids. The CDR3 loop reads CASSDTGRSDTQYF. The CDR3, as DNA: TGCGCCAGCAGTGATACCGGTCGGTCAGATACGCAGTATTTT.

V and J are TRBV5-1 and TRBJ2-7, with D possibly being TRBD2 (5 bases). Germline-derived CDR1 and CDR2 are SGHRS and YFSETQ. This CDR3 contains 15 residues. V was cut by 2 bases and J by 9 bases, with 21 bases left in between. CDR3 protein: CASSFLGPDKGGQYF. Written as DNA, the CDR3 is TGCGCCAGCAGCTTCTTGGGCCCAGACAAAGGAGGGCAGTACTTC.

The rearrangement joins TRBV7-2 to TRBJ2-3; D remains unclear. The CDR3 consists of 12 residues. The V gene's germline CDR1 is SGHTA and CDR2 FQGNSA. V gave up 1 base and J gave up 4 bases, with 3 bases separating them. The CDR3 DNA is TGTGCCAGCAGCTTAGATTCAGATACGCAGTATTTT. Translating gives CASSLDSDTQYF.

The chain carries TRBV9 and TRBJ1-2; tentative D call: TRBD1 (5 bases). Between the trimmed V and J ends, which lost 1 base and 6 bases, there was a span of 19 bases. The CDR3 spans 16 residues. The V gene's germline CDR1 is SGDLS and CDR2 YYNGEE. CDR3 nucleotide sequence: TGTGCCAGCAGCGTACGAGGGACGCCCTCTAATGATGGCTACACCTTC. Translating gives CASSVRGTPSNDGYTF.

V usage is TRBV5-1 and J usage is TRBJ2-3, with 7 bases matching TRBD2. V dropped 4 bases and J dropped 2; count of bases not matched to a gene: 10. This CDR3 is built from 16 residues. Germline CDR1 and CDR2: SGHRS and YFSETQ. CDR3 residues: CASSGLWGGPTDTQYF. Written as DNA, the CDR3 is TGCGCCAGCAGCGGCCTCTGGGGGGGACCCACAGATACGCAGTATTTT.

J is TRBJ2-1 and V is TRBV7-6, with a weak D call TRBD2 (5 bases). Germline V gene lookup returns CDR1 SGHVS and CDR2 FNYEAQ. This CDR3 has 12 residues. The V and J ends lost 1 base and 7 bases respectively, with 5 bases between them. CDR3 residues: CASSLGENEQFF. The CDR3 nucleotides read TGTGCCAGCAGCTTAGGGGAGAATGAGCAGTTCTTC.

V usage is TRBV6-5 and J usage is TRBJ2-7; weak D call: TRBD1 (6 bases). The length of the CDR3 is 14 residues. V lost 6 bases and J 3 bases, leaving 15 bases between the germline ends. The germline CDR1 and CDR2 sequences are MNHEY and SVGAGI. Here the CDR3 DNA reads TGTGCCAGCAGGGCCCAGGACAGAAACTACGAGCAGTACTTC. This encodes CASRAQDRNYEQYF.

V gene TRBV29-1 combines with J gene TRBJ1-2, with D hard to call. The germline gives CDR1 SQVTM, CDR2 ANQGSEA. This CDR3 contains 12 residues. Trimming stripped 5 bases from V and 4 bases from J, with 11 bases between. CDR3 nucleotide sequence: TGCAGCGTTTCTGACAAGGGCTATGGCTACACCTTC. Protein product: CSVSDKGYGYTF.

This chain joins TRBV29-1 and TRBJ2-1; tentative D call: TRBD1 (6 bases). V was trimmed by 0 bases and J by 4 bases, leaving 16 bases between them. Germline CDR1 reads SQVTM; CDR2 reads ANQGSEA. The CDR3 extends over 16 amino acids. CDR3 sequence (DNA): TGCAGCGTTGAAGATCGTCAGGGGATCGCTTACAATGAGCAGTTCTTC. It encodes CSVEDRQGIAYNEQFF.

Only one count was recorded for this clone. DNA of the CDR3: TGCAGCGTTGAAGGGACAGAGAGCTCTGGAAACACCATATATTTT. This gives the protein CSVEGTESSGNTIYF. The J gene is TRBJ1-3, the V gene TRBV29-1; D might be TRBD1 (6 bases). V was clipped by 1 base and J by 0 bases, with 10 bases between them. Germline CDR1 SQVTM, CDR2 ANQGSEA. The CDR3 spans 15 residues.

This CDR3 reads CASSWTSGSTGELFF. Here the CDR3 DNA reads TGCGCCAGCTCCTGGACTAGCGGGAGCACCGGGGAGCTGTTTTTT. V gene TRBV5-1 combines with J gene TRBJ2-2, with 13 nucleotides matching TRBD2. CDR3 length: 15 amino acids. Germline CDR1 reads SGHRS; CDR2 reads YFSETQ. The junction had 4 bases not matched to a gene; V was cut back by 7 bases and J by 4 bases.

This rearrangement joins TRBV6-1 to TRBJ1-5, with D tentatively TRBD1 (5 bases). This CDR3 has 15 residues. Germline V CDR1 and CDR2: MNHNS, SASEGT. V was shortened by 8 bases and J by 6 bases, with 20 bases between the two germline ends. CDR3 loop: CASLVGEGPPQPQHF. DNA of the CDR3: TGTGCCAGCTTGGTCGGTGAGGGACCCCCTCAGCCCCAGCATTTT.

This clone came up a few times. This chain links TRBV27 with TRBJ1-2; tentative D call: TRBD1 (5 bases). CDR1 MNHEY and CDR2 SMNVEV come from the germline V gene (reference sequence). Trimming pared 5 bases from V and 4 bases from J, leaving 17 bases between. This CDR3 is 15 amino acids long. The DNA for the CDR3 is TGTGCCAGCAGTCCACGACAGTCACTCATCTATGGCTACACCTTC. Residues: CASSPRQSLIYGYTF.

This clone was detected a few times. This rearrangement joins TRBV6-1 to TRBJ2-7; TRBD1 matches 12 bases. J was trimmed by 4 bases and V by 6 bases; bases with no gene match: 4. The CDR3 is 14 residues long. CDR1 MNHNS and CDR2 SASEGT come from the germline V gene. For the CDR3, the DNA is TGTGCCAGCAGGGGACAGGGGGCTTTATACGAGCAGTACTTC. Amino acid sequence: CASRGQGALYEQYF.

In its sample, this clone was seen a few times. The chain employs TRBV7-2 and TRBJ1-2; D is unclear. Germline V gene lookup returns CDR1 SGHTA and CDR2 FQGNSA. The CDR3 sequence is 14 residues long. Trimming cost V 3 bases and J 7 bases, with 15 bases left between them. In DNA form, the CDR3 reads TGTGCCAGCAGCTTGGGAGAGGTGGGCGGTGGCTACACCTTC. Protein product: CASSLGEVGGGYTF.

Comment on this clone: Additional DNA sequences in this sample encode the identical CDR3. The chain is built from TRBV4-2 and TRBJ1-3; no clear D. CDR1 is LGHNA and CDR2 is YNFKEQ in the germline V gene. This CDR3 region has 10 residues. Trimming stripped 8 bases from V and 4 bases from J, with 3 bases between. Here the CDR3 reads CASSGNTIYF. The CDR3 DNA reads TGTGCCAGCTCAGGAAACACCATATATTTT.